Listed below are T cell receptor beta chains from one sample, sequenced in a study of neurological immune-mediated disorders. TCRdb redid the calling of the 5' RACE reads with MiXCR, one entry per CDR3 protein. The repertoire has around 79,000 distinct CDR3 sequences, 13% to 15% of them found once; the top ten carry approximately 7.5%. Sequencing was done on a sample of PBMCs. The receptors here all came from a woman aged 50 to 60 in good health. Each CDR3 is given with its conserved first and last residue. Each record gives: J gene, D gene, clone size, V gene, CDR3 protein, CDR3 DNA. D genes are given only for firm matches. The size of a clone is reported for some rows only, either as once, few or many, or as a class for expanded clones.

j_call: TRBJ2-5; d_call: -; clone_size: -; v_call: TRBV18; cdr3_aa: CASSPPSIGETQYF; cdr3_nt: TGTGCCAGCTCACCACCGTCGATCGGGGAGACCCAGTACTTC
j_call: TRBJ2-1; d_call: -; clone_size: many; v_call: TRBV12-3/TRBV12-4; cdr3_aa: CASSPTVSSYNEQFF; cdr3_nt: TGTGCCAGCAGCCCAACAGTTTCCTCATACAATGAGCAGTTCTTC
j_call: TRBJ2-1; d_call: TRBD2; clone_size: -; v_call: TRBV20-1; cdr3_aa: CSARPVSGGGPYNEQFF; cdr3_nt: TGCAGTGCTAGACCGGTTAGCGGGGGAGGGCCCTACAATGAGCAGTTCTTC
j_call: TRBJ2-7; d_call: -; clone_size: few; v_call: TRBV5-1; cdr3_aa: CASSRMMVRSSYEQYF; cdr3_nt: TGCGCCAGCAGTCGAATGATGGTTCGAAGCTCCTACGAGCAGTACTTC
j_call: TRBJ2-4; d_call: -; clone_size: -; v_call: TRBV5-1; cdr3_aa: CASSSLAAKNIQYF; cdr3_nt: TGCGCCAGCAGCTCCCTTGCGGCCAAAAACATTCAGTACTTC
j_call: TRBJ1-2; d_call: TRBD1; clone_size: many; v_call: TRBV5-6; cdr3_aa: CASSGGTGATLAGYTF; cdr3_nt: TGTGCCAGCAGCGGCGGGACAGGGGCGACTTTGGCTGGCTACACCTTC
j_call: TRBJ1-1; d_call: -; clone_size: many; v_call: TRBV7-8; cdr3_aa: CASSLILRTEAFF; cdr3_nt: TGTGCCAGCAGCCTAATCCTAAGGACTGAAGCTTTCTTT
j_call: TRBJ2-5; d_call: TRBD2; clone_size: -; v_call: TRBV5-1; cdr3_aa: CASSSDSGMGETRYF; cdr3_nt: TGCGCCAGCAGCTCGGATAGCGGGATGGGAGAGACCCGGTACTTC
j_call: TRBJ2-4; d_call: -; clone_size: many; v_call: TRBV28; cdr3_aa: CASSFRQGGNIQYF; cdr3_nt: TGTGCCAGCAGTTTTCGGCAGGGCGGCAACATTCAGTACTTC
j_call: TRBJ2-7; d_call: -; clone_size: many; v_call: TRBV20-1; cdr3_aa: CSASPSGSSYEQYF; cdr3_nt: TGCAGTGCTAGCCCGTCGGGAAGCTCCTACGAGCAGTACTTC
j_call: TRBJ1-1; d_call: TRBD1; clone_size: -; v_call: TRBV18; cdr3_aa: CASSPTGENTEAFF; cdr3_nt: TGTGCCAGCTCACCGACAGGGGAGAACACTGAAGCTTTCTTT
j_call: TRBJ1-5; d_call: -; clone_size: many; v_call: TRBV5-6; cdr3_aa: CASSTTPGLGNQPQHF; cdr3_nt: TGTGCCAGCAGCACCACCCCGGGTTTGGGCAATCAGCCCCAGCATTTT
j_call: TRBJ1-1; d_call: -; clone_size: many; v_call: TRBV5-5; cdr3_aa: CASSLGTASIEAFF; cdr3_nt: TGTGCCAGCAGCTTGGGGACGGCCTCCATCGAAGCTTTCTTT
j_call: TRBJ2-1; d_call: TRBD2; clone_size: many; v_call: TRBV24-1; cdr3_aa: CATSDSTSGRAAEQFF; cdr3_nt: TGTGCCACCAGTGATTCCACTAGCGGGAGGGCTGCTGAGCAGTTCTTC
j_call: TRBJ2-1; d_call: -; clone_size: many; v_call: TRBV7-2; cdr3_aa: CASSLKRARGNEQFF; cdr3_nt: TGTGCCAGCAGCTTGAAACGTGCTAGGGGCAATGAGCAGTTCTTC
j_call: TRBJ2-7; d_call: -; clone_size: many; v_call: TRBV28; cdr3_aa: CASTSWAYEQYF; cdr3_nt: TGTGCCAGCACCTCATGGGCCTACGAGCAGTACTTC
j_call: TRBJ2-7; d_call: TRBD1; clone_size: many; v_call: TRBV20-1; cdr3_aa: CSAARDRGSYEQYF; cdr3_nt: TGCAGTGCCGCCCGGGACAGGGGTTCCTACGAGCAGTACTTC
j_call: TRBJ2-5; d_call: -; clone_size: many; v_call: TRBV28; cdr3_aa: CASRYPGTGSMGETQYF; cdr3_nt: TGTGCCAGCAGATATCCCGGGACCGGGAGCATGGGGGAGACCCAGTACTTC
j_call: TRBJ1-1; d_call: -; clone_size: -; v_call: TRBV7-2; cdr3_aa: CASSSPTGGTNTEAFF; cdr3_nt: TGTGCCAGCAGCTCCCCCACGGGGGGCACGAACACTGAAGCTTTCTTT
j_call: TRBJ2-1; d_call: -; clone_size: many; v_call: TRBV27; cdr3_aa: CASSLSGAGEQFF; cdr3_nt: TGTGCCAGCAGTTTATCTGGGGCCGGTGAGCAGTTCTTC
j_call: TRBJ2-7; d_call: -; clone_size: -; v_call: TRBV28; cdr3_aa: CASNRGLLSSYEQYF; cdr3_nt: TGTGCCAGCAACCGGGGACTTCTAAGCTCCTACGAGCAGTACTTC
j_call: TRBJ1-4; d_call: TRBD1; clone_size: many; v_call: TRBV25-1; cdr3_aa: CASSPGTGGLSEKLFF; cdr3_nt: TGTGCCAGCAGCCCCGGGACAGGGGGCCTGAGTGAAAAACTGTTTTTT
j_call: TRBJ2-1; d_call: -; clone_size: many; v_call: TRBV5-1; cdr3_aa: CASSSAETYNEQFF; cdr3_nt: TGCGCCAGCAGCTCAGCGGAAACCTACAATGAGCAGTTCTTC
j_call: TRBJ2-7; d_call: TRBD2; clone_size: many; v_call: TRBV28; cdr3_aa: CASSLALAGAYEQYF; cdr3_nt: TGTGCCAGCAGTTTGGCCCTAGCGGGAGCCTACGAGCAGTACTTC
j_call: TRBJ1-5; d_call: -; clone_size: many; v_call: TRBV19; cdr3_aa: CASSMGYRGNQPQHF; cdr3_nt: TGTGCCAGTAGTATGGGGTACCGGGGCAATCAGCCCCAGCATTTT
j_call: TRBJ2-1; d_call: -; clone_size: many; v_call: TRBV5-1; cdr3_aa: CASGDGLGGNEQFF; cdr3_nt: TGCGCCAGCGGCGACGGTTTGGGCGGAAATGAGCAGTTCTTC
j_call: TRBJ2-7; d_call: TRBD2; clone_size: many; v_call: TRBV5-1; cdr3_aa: CASSIGRLAGVHEQYF; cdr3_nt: TGCGCCAGCAGCATAGGCCGACTAGCGGGGGTCCACGAGCAGTACTTC
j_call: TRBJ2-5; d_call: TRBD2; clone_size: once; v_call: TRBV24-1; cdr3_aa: CATSDRLAGIQETQYF; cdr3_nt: TGTGCCACCAGTGATCGTCTAGCGGGCATCCAAGAGACCCAGTACTTC
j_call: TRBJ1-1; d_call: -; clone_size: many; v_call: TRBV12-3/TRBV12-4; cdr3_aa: CASRRKATAEAFF; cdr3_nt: TGTGCCAGCCGGAGAAAGGCGACAGCTGAAGCTTTCTTT
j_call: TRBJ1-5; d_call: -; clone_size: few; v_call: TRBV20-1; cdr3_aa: CSAGKTGRHRQPQHF; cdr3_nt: TGCAGTGCTGGGAAGACAGGACGACACCGTCAGCCCCAGCATTTT
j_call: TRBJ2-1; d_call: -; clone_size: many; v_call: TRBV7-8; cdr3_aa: CASSLGGINEQFF; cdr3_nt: TGTGCCAGCAGCTTAGGGGGGATCAATGAGCAGTTCTTC
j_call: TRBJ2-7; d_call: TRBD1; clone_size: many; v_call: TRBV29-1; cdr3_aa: CSARRTGGDEQYF; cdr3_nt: TGCAGCGCCCGCAGGACAGGGGGCGACGAGCAGTACTTC
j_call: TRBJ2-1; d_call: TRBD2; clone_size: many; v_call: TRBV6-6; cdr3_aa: CASSYLAGGPKQFF; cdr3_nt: TGTGCCAGCAGTTATTTAGCGGGAGGGCCCAAGCAGTTCTTC
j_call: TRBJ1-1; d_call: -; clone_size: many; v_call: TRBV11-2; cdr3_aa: CASRFDRTYTEAFF; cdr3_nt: TGTGCCAGCAGATTCGACAGGACTTACACTGAAGCTTTCTTT
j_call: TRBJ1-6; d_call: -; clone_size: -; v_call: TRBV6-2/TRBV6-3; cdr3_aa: CASISRLGLSSPLHF; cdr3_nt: TGTGCCAGCATCTCCCGGCTCGGGTTGTCATCACCCCTCCACTTT
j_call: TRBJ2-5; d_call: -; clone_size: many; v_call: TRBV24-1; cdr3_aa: CATSDSRGSETQYF; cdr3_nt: TGTGCCACCAGTGATTCCCGAGGGAGCGAGACCCAGTACTTC
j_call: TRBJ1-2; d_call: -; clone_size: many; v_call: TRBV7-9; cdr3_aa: CASSPTDSRGGYTF; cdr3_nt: TGTGCCAGCAGCCCCACGGACAGCCGGGGTGGCTACACCTTC
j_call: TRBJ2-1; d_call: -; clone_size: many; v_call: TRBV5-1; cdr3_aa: CASKGLDNEQFF; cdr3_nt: TGCGCCAGCAAGGGCCTAGACAATGAGCAGTTCTTC
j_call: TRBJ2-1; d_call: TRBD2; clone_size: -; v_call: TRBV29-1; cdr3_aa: CSGGLAGDYNEQFF; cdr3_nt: TGCAGTGGAGGGCTAGCGGGTGACTACAATGAGCAGTTCTTC
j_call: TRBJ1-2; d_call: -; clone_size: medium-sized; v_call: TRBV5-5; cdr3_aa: CASSLLSGPGYTF; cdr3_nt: TGTGCCAGCAGCTTGCTATCCGGGCCGGGCTACACCTTC
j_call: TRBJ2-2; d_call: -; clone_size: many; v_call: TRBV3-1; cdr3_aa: CASSQVEVGELFF; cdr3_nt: TGTGCCAGCAGCCAAGTAGAGGTCGGGGAGCTGTTTTTT
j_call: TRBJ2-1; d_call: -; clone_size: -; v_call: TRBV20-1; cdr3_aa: CSARDRVVGVNEQFF; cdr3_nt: TGCAGTGCTAGAGATCGGGTAGTCGGCGTGAATGAGCAGTTCTTC
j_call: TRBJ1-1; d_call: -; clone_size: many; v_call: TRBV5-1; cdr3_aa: CASSRGTPNTEAFF; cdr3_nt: TGCGCCAGCAGCCGGGGGACCCCGAACACTGAAGCTTTCTTT
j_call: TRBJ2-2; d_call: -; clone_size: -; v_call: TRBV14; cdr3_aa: CASSQDLRSTGELFF; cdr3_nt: TGTGCCAGCAGCCAAGATCTCCGCAGCACCGGGGAGCTGTTTTTT
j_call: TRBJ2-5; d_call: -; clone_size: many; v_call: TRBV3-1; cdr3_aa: CASSLRTVQETQYF; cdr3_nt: TGTGCCAGCAGTCTTCGGACCGTGCAAGAGACCCAGTACTTC
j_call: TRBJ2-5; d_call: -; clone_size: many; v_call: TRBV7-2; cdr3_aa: CASSLATETQYF; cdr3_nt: TGTGCCAGCAGCTTAGCCACAGAGACCCAGTACTTC
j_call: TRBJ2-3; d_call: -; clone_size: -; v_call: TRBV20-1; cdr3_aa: CSARDLYGTDTQYF; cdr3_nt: TGCAGTGCTAGAGATCTTTACGGCACAGATACGCAGTATTTT
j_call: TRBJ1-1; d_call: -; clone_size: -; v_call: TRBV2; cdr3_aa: CASREGRGNTEAFF; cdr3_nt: TGTGCCAGCAGGGAGGGCAGGGGCAACACTGAAGCTTTCTTT
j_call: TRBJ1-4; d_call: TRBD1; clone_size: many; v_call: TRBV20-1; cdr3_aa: CSARLDGQGELFF; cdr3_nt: TGCAGTGCTAGATTGGACGGCCAGGGGGAACTGTTTTTT
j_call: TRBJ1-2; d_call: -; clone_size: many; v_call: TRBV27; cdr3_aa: CASSFSVGGSDGYTF; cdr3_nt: TGTGCCAGCAGTTTTTCCGTGGGGGGCAGCGATGGCTACACCTTC